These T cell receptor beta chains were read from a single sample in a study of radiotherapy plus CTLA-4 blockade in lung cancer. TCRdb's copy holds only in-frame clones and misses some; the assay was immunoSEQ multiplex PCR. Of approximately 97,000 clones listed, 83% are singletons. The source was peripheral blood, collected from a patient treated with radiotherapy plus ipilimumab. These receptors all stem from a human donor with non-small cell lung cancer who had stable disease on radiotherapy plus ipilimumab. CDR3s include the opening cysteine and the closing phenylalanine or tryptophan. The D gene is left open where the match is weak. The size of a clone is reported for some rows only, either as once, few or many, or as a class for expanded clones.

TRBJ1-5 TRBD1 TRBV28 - CASRTGGSGNQPQHF TGTGCCAGCAGAACAGGGGGATCGGGCAATCAGCCCCAGCATTTT
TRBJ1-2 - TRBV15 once CATSRGGAANYGYTF TGTGCCACCAGCAGAGGGGGGGCAGCTAACTATGGCTACACCTTC
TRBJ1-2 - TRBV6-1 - CASSEGPTSREGYTF TGTGCCAGCAGTGAAGGGCCAACGTCCAGGGAAGGCTACACCTTC
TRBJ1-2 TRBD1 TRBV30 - CAWSSGTGMHGYTF TGTGCCTGGAGTTCCGGGACAGGAATGCATGGCTACACCTTC
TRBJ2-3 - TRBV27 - CASSFQGSRDTQYF TGTGCCAGCAGTTTCCAGGGTTCGCGAGATACGCAGTATTTT
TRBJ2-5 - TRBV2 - CASRGDTYAQGETQYF TGTGCCAGCAGAGGGGACACGTACGCGCAGGGGGAGACCCAGTACTTC
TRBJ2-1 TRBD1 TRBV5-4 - CASSWGQGFYNEQFF TGTGCCAGCAGCTGGGGACAGGGTTTCTACAATGAGCAGTTCTTC
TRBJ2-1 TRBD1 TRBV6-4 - CASSDGTAQTYNEQFF TGTGCCAGCAGTGACGGGACAGCACAGACCTACAATGAGCAGTTCTTC
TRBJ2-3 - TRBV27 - CASSEGTAASTDTQYF TGTGCCAGCAGTGAAGGGACGGCCGCTAGCACAGATACGCAGTATTTT
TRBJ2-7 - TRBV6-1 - CASSASYTYEQYF TGTGCCAGCAGTGCCTCCTATACCTACGAGCAGTACTTC
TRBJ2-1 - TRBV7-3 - CASGNGIYNEQFF TGTGCCAGCGGGAACGGGATCTACAATGAGCAGTTCTTC
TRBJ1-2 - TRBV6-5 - CASSWTANYGYTF TGTGCCAGCAGTTGGACCGCAAACTATGGCTACACCTTC
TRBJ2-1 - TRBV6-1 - CASSEDREPYNEQFF TGTGCCAGCAGTGAAGACAGGGAGCCCTACAATGAGCAGTTCTTC
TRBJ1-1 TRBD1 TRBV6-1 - CASSADRAHTEAFF TGTGCCAGCAGTGCGGACAGGGCGCACACTGAAGCTTTCTTT
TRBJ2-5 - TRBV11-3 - CASSPGVRVGGETQYF TGTGCCAGCAGCCCAGGGGTAAGGGTAGGAGGAGAGACCCAGTACTTC
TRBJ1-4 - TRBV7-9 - CASSVGYRGANEKLFF TGTGCCAGCAGCGTAGGGTATCGGGGGGCTAATGAAAAACTGTTTTTT
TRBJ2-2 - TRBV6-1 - CASSPWGGQTGELFF TGTGCCAGCAGCCCATGGGGGGGGCAAACCGGGGAGCTGTTTTTT
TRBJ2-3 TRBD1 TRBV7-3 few CASSPDLRGLTDTQYF TGTGCCAGCAGCCCCGACCTCAGGGGGCTTACAGATACGCAGTATTTT
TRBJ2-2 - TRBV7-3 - CASSLGSNTGELFF TGTGCCAGCAGCTTAGGATCGAACACCGGGGAGCTGTTTTTT
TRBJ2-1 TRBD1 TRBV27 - CASSLRGTVYEQFF TGTGCCAGCAGTCTCAGAGGGACAGTCTATGAGCAGTTCTTC
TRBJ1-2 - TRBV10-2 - CASSEFPSGGDYGYTF TGCGCCAGCAGTGAGTTTCCCTCGGGGGGTGACTATGGCTACACCTTC
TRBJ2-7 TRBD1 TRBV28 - CASSPDRVIIEQYF TGTGCCAGCAGCCCTGACAGGGTAATAATCGAGCAGTACTTC
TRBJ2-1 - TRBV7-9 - CASSLGPPAGNEQFF TGTGCCAGCAGCTTAGGTCCTCCTGCAGGCAATGAGCAGTTCTTC
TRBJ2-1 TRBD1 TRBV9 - CASSPGTGDDEQFF TGTGCCAGCTCTCCCGGGACAGGGGACGATGAGCAGTTCTTC
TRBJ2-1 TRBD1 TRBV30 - CAWVPTGGSDEQFF TGTGCCTGGGTACCGACAGGGGGCAGCGATGAGCAGTTCTTC
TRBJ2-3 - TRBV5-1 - CASSLDFDSTDTQYF TGCGCCAGCAGCTTGGATTTTGACTCCACAGATACGCAGTATTTT
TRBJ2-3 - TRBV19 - CASKGSGRGDTQYF TGTGCCAGTAAGGGCAGCGGCCGGGGAGATACGCAGTATTTT
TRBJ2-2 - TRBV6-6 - CASEFSASDTGELFF TGTGCCAGCGAGTTTTCGGCGTCGGACACCGGGGAGCTGTTTTTT
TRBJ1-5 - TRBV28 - CASSLEIAARKQPQHF TGTGCCAGCAGTTTAGAAATTGCGGCGAGGAAGCAGCCCCAGCATTTT
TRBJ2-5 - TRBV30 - CAWKPQGGQETQYF TGTGCCTGGAAGCCCCAGGGGGGACAAGAGACCCAGTACTTC
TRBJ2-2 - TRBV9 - CASSVGGRGYTGELFF TGTGCCAGCAGCGTAGGGGGCAGGGGATACACCGGGGAGCTGTTTTTT
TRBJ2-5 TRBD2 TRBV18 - CASSPPGPRGGTQYF TGTGCCAGCTCACCACCGGGCCCTCGCGGGGGGACCCAGTACTTC
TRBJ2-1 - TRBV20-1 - CSATPNEQFF TGCAGTGCCACGCCCAATGAGCAGTTCTTC
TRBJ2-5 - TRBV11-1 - CASSAVVETQYF TGTGCCAGCAGCGCAGTCGTAGAGACCCAGTACTTC
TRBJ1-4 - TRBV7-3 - CASSLTGGFGEKLFF TGTGCCAGCAGCTTAACAGGGGGATTCGGGGAAAAACTGTTTTTT
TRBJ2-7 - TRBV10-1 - CASGRGEQYF TGCGCCAGCGGACGAGGCGAGCAGTACTTC
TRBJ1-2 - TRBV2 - CASSGASLDYGYTF TGTGCCAGCAGTGGAGCCTCTCTGGACTATGGCTACACCTTC
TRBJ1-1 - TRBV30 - CAWSGDPDEAFF TGTGCCTGGAGTGGTGACCCGGATGAAGCTTTCTTT
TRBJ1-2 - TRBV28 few CASSLMVYGYTF TGTGCCAGCAGTTTGATGGTCTATGGCTACACCTTC
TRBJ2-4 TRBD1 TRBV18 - CASSRQGATKNIQYF TGTGCCAGCTCACGTCAGGGGGCAACCAAAAACATTCAGTACTTC
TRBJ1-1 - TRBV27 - CASRLWGNTEAFF TGTGCCAGCAGGCTTTGGGGGAACACTGAAGCTTTCTTT